This T cell receptor (beta chain) was captured in a study of T cells in localized non-small cell lung cancer. The table came from immunoSEQ multiplex PCR; TCRdb's copy has only in-frame clones and leaves some out. The profile covers about 45,000 clones, with 80% to 85% appearing a single time and 17% taken by the ten largest. Per the germline V gene, CDR1 is MNHNS and CDR2 is SASEGT. The CDR3 has 16 residues. The V segment lost 0 bases and the J segment 4 bases; nucleotides outside the gene matches: 7. Regarding this clone: Its matching antigen is unknown.

Study conclusions and caveats: Without multi-region sequencing, intratumor heterogeneity could not be excluded. Adjacent lung had a median approximately 57 of the 100 largest tumor clones. It was uninvolved adjacent lung that showed the highest T cell clonality, exceeding tumor.

The gene calls are TRBV6-1 and TRBJ2-3, with 7 bases aligning to TRBD2. The input for sequencing was peripheral blood mononuclear cells, taken before any cancer treatment. The sequence came from a man aged 35-75 years with stage III lung adenocarcinoma. The CDR3 region is CASSEAWGRVPDTQYF. CDR3 sequence (DNA): TGTGCCAGCAGTGAAGCCTGGGGGAGGGTACCAGATACGCAGTATTTT.